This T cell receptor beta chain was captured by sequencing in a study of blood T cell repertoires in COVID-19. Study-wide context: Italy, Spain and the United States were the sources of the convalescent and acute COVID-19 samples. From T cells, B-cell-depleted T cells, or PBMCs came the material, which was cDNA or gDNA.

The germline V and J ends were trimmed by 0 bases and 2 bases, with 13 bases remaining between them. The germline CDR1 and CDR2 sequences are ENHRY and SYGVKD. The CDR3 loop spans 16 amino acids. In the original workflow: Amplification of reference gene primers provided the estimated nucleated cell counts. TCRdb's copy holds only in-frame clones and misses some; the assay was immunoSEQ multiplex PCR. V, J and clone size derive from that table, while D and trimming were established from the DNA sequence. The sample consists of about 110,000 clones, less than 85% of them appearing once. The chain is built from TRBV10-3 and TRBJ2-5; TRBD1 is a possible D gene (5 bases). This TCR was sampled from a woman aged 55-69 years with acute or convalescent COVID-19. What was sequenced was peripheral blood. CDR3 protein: CAISESGATTQETQYF. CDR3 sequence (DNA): TGTGCCATCAGTGAGTCTGGGGCTACCACGCAAGAGACCCAGTACTTC.